This TCR beta chain was captured by sequencing in a study of memory CD4+ T cells and cytomegalovirus serostatus. Study at large: Of the healthy Belgian adults, 9 were CMV seropositive and approximately 24 seronegative.

Using immunoSEQ multiplex PCR, the repertoire was profiled, and TCRdb retains in-frame clones only, with some absent. The data contain approximately 61,000 clones, approximately 78% of them singletons. The sort gate was single viable CD3+CD4+CD8-CD45RO+ cells for memory CD4+ T cells. After thawing, CD4+ T cells were positively selected. This CDR3 comprises 16 residues. V lost 0 bases and J lost 2; bases outside the gene matches: 3. Germline-derived CDR1 and CDR2 are LNHDA and SQIVND (reference sequence). This sequence was found in an adult in good health and CMV-seronegative. The chain joins TRBV19 to TRBJ2-7, with 11 positions matching TRBD2. The sample taken for sequencing was memory CD4+ T cells from blood. Here the CDR3 reads CASSIEQTSGTYEQYF. CDR3 in DNA: TGTGCCAGTAGTATAGAACAGACTAGCGGGACCTACGAGCAGTACTTC.